This TCR beta chain emerged from a study of T cell responses to AZD1222 COVID-19 vaccine. The method was immunoSEQ multiplex PCR; TCRdb's version includes in-frame clones alone and lacks a portion of them. The sample carries about 99,000 clones, about 89% recorded once. Regarding the study as a whole: Rises in breadth and depth of Spike-specific TCRs came after two AZD1222 doses. Repertoires were collected only later (after the peak T cell response had occurred). Females made up more of the donors, who were largely white British, and clonal diversity may have come out too low. Reports indicate that nearly half of spike-specific TCRs are directed at unmutated variant regions.

Turning to this clone: What it recognizes is unknown.

The CDR3 consists of 14 residues. Looked up from germline, CDR1 is SGHTA and CDR2 is FQGNSA. The ends were cut back, 0 bases at V and 1 base at J, with 6 bases in the middle. The sequence was collected from an adult who received the MenACWY meningococcal vaccine as a control. The sample consisted of peripheral blood, taken 28 days after the second dose of the MenACWY control vaccine. The chain recombines TRBV7-2 with TRBJ1-1; D call uncertain. The chain's CDR3 is CASSLAWANTEAFF. The DNA for the CDR3 is TGTGCCAGCAGCTTAGCTTGGGCGAACACTGAAGCTTTCTTT.